Sequencing of this TCR beta chain was carried out in a study of shared clonotypes between healthy human individuals. About the study: Each donor's CD8 memory used one plate, CD8 naive two, each CD4 subset three.

The V gene's germline CDR1 is MDHEN and CDR2 SYDVKM. The V segment lost 8 bases and the J segment 5 bases; nucleotides outside the gene matches: 5. The CDR3 consists of 14 residues. Using immunoSEQ multiplex PCR, the repertoire was profiled, and TCRdb retains in-frame clones only, with some absent. This sample has 660,000 or so clones, with approximately 96% found just once. Naive CD8 isolation took CD45RO-negative cells positively selected for CCR7 and excluded terminally differentiated effector memory CD45RA+ cells. This clonotype was sampled from a woman aged 25 to 39 in good health. This sequence joins TRBV28 and TRBJ2-1; TRBD2 matches 11 bases. Sequencing used naive CD8+ T cells sorted from blood. The CDR3 loop is CASVYSGRDNEQFF. CDR3 sequence (DNA): TGTGCCAGCGTCTATAGCGGGAGGGACAATGAGCAGTTCTTC.